This TCR beta chain emerged from a study of cytomegalovirus exposure and HLA in healthy donors. The PCR ran on 60 Vbeta and 13 Jbeta primers. Repertoires were generated with immunoSEQ multiplex PCR, while TCRdb's copy carries only in-frame clones and drops some. The sample shows 150,000 to 200,000 clones, under 9.5% of them seen only once. Sequences were obtained from PBMCs. This clonotype originated in a woman aged 25 to 39 in good health and CMV-seropositive.

CDR3 in amino acids: CASSISPHSGNTIYF. The CDR3 bases are TGTGCCAGTAGTATATCACCACACTCTGGAAACACCATATATTTT. The gene calls are TRBV19 and TRBJ1-3; D not certain. Trimming took off 2 bases at V and 0 bases at J, with 8 bases between the two ends. CDR1 is LNHDA and CDR2 is SQIVND in the germline V gene (reference sequence). The CDR3 sequence is 15 residues long. The variable domain in full, completed from reference TRBV19 and TRBJ1-3, reads DGGITQSPKYLFRKEGQNVTLSCEQNLNHDAMYWYRQDPGQGLRLIYYSQIVNDFQKGDIAEGYSVSREKKESFPLTVTSAQKNPTAFYLCASSISPHSGNTIYFGEGSWLTVV.